The 18 T cell receptor beta chains presented below share a single source sample, sequenced in a study of T cell changes during pregnancy in multiple sclerosis. Assay: immunoSEQ multiplex PCR; the TCRdb copy retains only in-frame clones and omits some. The repertoire includes tens of thousands of clones, around 92% of them detected once, and less than 3% sits in the top ten. This material consisted of peripheral blood, taken before pregnancy. The origin of the receptors is a female donor with multiple sclerosis, enrolled in a pregnancy study.

The chain couples TRBV28 to TRBJ2-7; 9 bases align to TRBD1. Germline assignment: CDR1 MDHEN and CDR2 SYDVKM. The CDR3 extends over 18 amino acids. Germline trimming cut 6 bases from V and 6 bases from J; bases unmatched to any gene: 21. The CDR3 region has the DNA TGTGCCAGCAGCTTCACTCACCAGCCCGCCGGGACAGGGCGCGAGCAGTACTTC. Amino acid sequence: CASSFTHQPAGTGREQYF.

The V and J genes are TRBV10-3 and TRBJ2-1, with D tentatively TRBD2 (5 bases). The length of the CDR3 is 16 residues. Germline V gene sequence: CDR1 ENHRY, CDR2 SYGVKD. The V gene lost 5 bases and the J gene lost 0 bases, with 14 bases spanning the gap. The CDR3 DNA reads as TGTGCCATCAGTCTGGACTTCCCAAGCTCCTACAATGAGCAGTTCTTC. Its translation is CAISLDFPSSYNEQFF.

The chain couples TRBV6-5 to TRBJ2-5; TRBD1 agrees at 7 bases. Losses at the gene ends were 5 bases for V and 1 base for J; bases not matched to a gene: 4. The germline CDR1 and CDR2 sequences are MNHEY and SVGAGI. The CDR3 covers 14 residues. DNA for the CDR3: TGTGCCAGCAGTAGGGACAGTTCCCAAGAGACCCAGTACTTC. This translates into CASSRDSSQETQYF.

The chain couples TRBV18 to TRBJ2-1, with a tentative D call TRBD1 (5 bases). V gave up 3 bases and J gave up 0 bases, with 12 bases separating them. Germline V gives CDR1 KGHSH, CDR2 LQKENI. The CDR3 consists of 16 residues. CDR3 amino acids: CASSPPQGGSYNEQFF. Written as DNA, the CDR3 is TGTGCCAGCTCACCCCCCCAGGGTGGCTCCTACAATGAGCAGTTCTTC.

V is TRBV7-2 and J is TRBJ2-2; possible D gene TRBD2, 5 bases. With 5 bases removed from V and 4 bases from J, the gap between germline ends came to 17 bases. This CDR3 has 16 residues. The germline V gene has CDR1 SGHTA and CDR2 FQGNSA. The DNA of the CDR3 is TGTGCCAGCAGCCGCGCCGGGGAGACGGGCACCGGGGAGCTGTTTTTT. Amino acid sequence: CASSRAGETGTGELFF. The whole variable domain, remainder taken from reference TRBV7-2 and TRBJ2-2, is GAGVSQSPSNKVTEKGKDVELRCDPISGHTALYWYRQSLGQGLEFLIYFQGNSAPDKSGLPSDRFSAERTGGSVSTLTIQRTQQEDSAVYLCASSRAGETGTGELFFGEGSRLTVL.

This clone is labeled as medium-sized. The chain joins TRBV2 to TRBJ1-1; 11 bases are shared with TRBD1. The CDR3 is 14 residues long. Germline CDR1 SNHLY, CDR2 FYNNEI. Trimming at V came to 5 bases and at J to 3 bases, leaving 2 bases not matched to a gene. In DNA, the CDR3 is TGTGCCAGCAGTAAGGGACAGGGGGACACTGAAGCTTTCTTT. This gives the protein CASSKGQGDTEAFF. Filled out from reference TRBV2 and TRBJ1-1, the complete variable domain reads EPEVTQTPSHQVTQMGQEVILRCVPISNHLYFYWYRQILGQKVEFLVSFYNNEISEKSEIFDDQFSVERPDGSNFTLKIRSTKLEDSAMYFCASSKGQGDTEAFFGQGTRLTVV.

The chain joins TRBV28 to TRBJ2-1, with a tentative D call TRBD2 (6 bases). This CDR3 has 15 amino acids. The V gene lost 5 bases and the J gene lost 7 bases, with 18 bases spanning the gap. Germline loops: CDR1 MDHEN, CDR2 SYDVKM. The CDR3 loop reads CASSNLREAPNEQFF. The CDR3 DNA reads TGTGCCAGCAGTAATTTGAGGGAGGCTCCTAATGAGCAGTTCTTC.

The gene calls are TRBV6-6 and TRBJ2-5; 9 positions match TRBD1. This CDR3 contains 15 residues. The trim removed 8 bases at V and 1 base at J, leaving 8 bases unmatched. From germline, CDR1 is MNHNY and CDR2 SVGAGI (reference sequence). This CDR3 reads CASGYPGQGQETQYF. The DNA for the CDR3 is TGTGCCAGCGGGTACCCGGGACAGGGCCAAGAGACCCAGTACTTC.

The chain links TRBV29-1 to TRBJ2-7; a possible D gene is TRBD1 (5 bases). The germline V gene has CDR1 SQVTM and CDR2 ANQGSEA. The V gene lost 6 bases and the J gene lost 0 bases, with 12 bases spanning the gap. The CDR3 sequence is 13 residues long. CDR3 DNA: TGCAGCGTCCGACTGACAGCCTCCTACGAGCAGTACTTC. Translation: CSVRLTASYEQYF.

There are a few counts of this clone. The rearrangement links TRBV29-1 to TRBJ1-5; 7 nucleotides match TRBD1. The germline V gene has CDR1 SQVTM and CDR2 ANQGSEA. The trim removed 4 bases at V and 5 bases at J, leaving 5 bases unmatched. There are 13 residues in the CDR3. The CDR3 sequence: CSVGDSPHQPQHF. Here the CDR3 DNA reads TGCAGCGTTGGGGACAGCCCACATCAGCCCCAGCATTTT.

The genes are TRBV14 and TRBJ2-7, with no clear D. Trimming removed 3 bases at V and 2 bases at J, with 8 bases between. This CDR3 spans 13 amino acids. From germline, CDR1 is SGHDN and CDR2 FVKESK. The CDR3 DNA reads TGTGCCAGCAGCCAGTCCAGAACCTACGAGCAGTACTTC. Its translation: CASSQSRTYEQYF.

The chain combines TRBV15 with TRBJ1-5; TRBD1 is a possible D gene (5 bases). The germline CDR1 and CDR2 sequences are LNHNV and YYDKDF (reference sequence). The germline V and J ends were trimmed by 0 bases and 3 bases, with 9 bases remaining between them. The CDR3 runs to 15 residues. The CDR3 loop is CATSRDDSYNQPQHF. CDR3 DNA: TGTGCCACCAGCAGAGATGACAGCTACAATCAGCCCCAGCATTTT.

V usage is TRBV13 and J usage is TRBJ2-3, with TRBD2 matching 9 bases. The trim removed 4 bases at V and 0 bases at J, leaving 14 bases unmatched. The CDR3 is made up of 19 amino acids. The germline gives CDR1 PRHDT, CDR2 FYEKMQ (reference sequence). The CDR3 sequence is CASSSPPGLAPRSTDTQYF. The DNA of the CDR3 is TGTGCCAGCAGCTCCCCACCCGGACTAGCGCCCCGTAGCACAGATACGCAGTATTTT.

This sequence joins TRBV29-1 and TRBJ1-4; D might be TRBD1 (6 bases). The CDR3 sequence is 13 residues long. Between the trimmed V and J ends, which lost 7 bases and 3 bases, there was a span of 12 bases. Germline V gene lookup returns CDR1 SQVTM and CDR2 ANQGSEA. In DNA, the CDR3 is TGCAGCGCGGCAAAGGGGGCTAATGAAAAACTGTTTTTT. Translating gives CSAAKGANEKLFF.

The chain employs TRBV15 and TRBJ2-2; 7 bases fit TRBD1. Germline V gene lookup returns CDR1 LNHNV and CDR2 YYDKDF (reference sequence). V was pared by 3 bases and J by 6 bases, with 7 bases of the junction left unmatched. The CDR3 totals 15 residues. CDR3 protein: CATSSQGVRAGELFF. CDR3 nucleotide sequence: TGTGCCACCAGCAGCCAGGGGGTTCGGGCCGGGGAGCTGTTTTTT.

The chain combines TRBV27 with TRBJ2-7; D is undetermined. CDR3 length: 16 residues. V was clipped by 2 bases and J by 0 bases, with 14 bases between them. CDR1 and CDR2 (germline): MNHEY, SMNVEV (reference sequence). The CDR3 nucleotides read TGTGCCAGCAGTTTAGAGTCCCGCCCAAGCTCCTACGAGCAGTACTTC. Its translation is CASSLESRPSSYEQYF.

The rearrangement joins TRBV7-2 to TRBJ2-7, with 12 bases aligning to TRBD2. V shed 2 bases, J shed 4 bases, and the junction held 6 bases outside the gene matches. Germline loops: CDR1 SGHTA, CDR2 FQGNSA. This CDR3 contains 16 residues. CDR3 residues: CASSLLAGGPGYEQYF. The CDR3 DNA reads as TGTGCCAGCAGCTTACTAGCGGGAGGGCCTGGATACGAGCAGTACTTC. The full variable domain, its missing parts supplied by reference TRBV7-2 and TRBJ2-7, is GAGVSQSPSNKVTEKGKDVELRCDPISGHTALYWYRQSLGQGLEFLIYFQGNSAPDKSGLPSDRFSAERTGGSVSTLTIQRTQQEDSAVYLCASSLLAGGPGYEQYFGPGTRLTVT.

This clone was picked up one time. The J gene is TRBJ2-3, the V gene TRBV6-1, with D possibly matching TRBD1 (6 bases). Trimming cost V 11 bases and J 8 bases, with 26 bases left between them. The CDR3 consists of 15 residues. The V gene's germline CDR1 is MNHNS and CDR2 SASEGT. CDR3 DNA sequence: TGTGCCGGCTCAGCACCAATGAGGGGGATTTCTACGCAGTATTTT. The encoded protein is CAGSAPMRGISTQYF.